This T cell receptor (beta chain) was sequenced during a study of shared clonotypes between healthy human individuals. The study's findings and limits: Clonotype sharing across a few donors was observed for around 5.1% of naive CD4 clonotypes. Tissue TCR repertoires likely differ from these blood-only repertoires. Larger estimated richness was generally recorded for naive subsets relative to memory subsets.

The table came from immunoSEQ multiplex PCR; TCRdb's copy has only in-frame clones and leaves some out. The sample includes roughly 650,000 clones, more than 95% of them seen just once. Trimming cost V 2 bases and J 1 base, with 5 bases left between them. CDR1 is SGHRS and CDR2 is YFSETQ in the germline V gene. The CDR3 is made up of 13 amino acids. All the donors were Caucasian adults who lived in Nashville, Tennessee. For this clone: Its antigen is as yet unknown.

This TCR was recovered from a woman between 25 and 40 years old in good health. The chain combines TRBV5-1 with TRBJ2-3, with D unclear. The source material was naive CD4+ T cells sorted from blood. Subset of the sample: CD45RA+ positively selected. The CDR3 coding sequence is TGCGCCAGCAGCTTAACCGGCACAGATACGCAGTATTTT. It yields the protein CASSLTGTDTQYF.